This T cell receptor (beta chain) originates from a study of T cell changes during pregnancy in multiple sclerosis. In its sample, this clone was seen once. The J segment lost 7 bases and the V segment lost 5 bases, leaving 8 bases of the junction unmatched. The germline CDR1 and CDR2 sequences are SGHTA and FQGNSA. The CDR3 length is 14 residues. Repertoires were generated with immunoSEQ multiplex PCR, while TCRdb's copy carries only in-frame clones and drops some. The repertoire holds approximately 74,000 clones, with 80% to 90% as singletons. This TCR was sampled from a female donor with multiple sclerosis, enrolled in a pregnancy study. Specimen: peripheral blood, collected before pregnancy. The chain is built from TRBV7-2 and TRBJ1-1; TRBD1 agrees at 9 bases. CDR3 region: CASSPDRGRREAFF. The CDR3 nucleotides are TGTGCCAGCAGCCCGGACAGGGGACGCCGTGAAGCTTTCTTT.